This TCR beta chain was sequenced during a study of cytomegalovirus exposure and HLA in healthy donors. About the research overall: The same platform used for the roughly 650 first-cohort repertoires was also used for the 120 or so validation repertoires, as a later analysis reported. General study results and limits: Across donors, most TCRs were seen rarely, yet some public ones were widespread.

CDR1 and CDR2 from the germline V gene are GTSNPN and SVGIG (reference sequence). Germline trimming cut 3 bases from V and 4 bases from J; bases unmatched to any gene: 7. The CDR3 extends over 16 amino acids. The protocol was immunoSEQ multiplex PCR, while the TCRdb copy is restricted to in-frame clones and leaves out a portion. The table has 57,000 or so clones, around nine tenths seen once. To note about this clone: The target antigen is unknown.

This rearrangement joins TRBV30 to TRBJ1-3, with 12 bases identical to TRBD1. Sequencing was performed on PBMCs. The origin of this receptor is a woman aged 25 to 39 in good health and CMV-seronegative. Written as DNA, the CDR3 is TGTGCCTGGAGCAGAACCGGGACAGGGGGCGGAAACACCATATATTTT. This codes for CAWSRTGTGGGNTIYF. The full variable domain, completed using reference TRBV30 and TRBJ1-3, is SQTIHQWPATLVQPVGSPLSLECTVEGTSNPNLYWYRQAAGRGLQLLFYSVGIGQISSEVPQNLSASRPQDRQFILSSKKLLLSDSGFYLCAWSRTGTGGGNTIYFGEGSWLTVV.